This T cell receptor beta chain comes out of a study of blood T cell repertoires in COVID-19. Study-level information: From the United States, Italy and Spain came samples of acute and convalescent COVID-19. Sample material is recorded as cDNA or gDNA derived from T cells, B-cell-depleted T cells, or PBMCs.

The CDR3 is 14 amino acids. CDR1 is SGHNT and CDR2 is YYREEE in the germline V gene (reference sequence). V was clipped by 4 bases and J by 7 bases; unmatched bases: 4. Profiling relied on immunoSEQ multiplex PCR, and the TCRdb table lists in-frame clones only, not all of them. This table has 150,000 to 200,000 clones, about 90% appearing once. The J gene is TRBJ1-4, the V gene TRBV5-4, with 10 bases matching TRBD1. Sequenced: peripheral blood. The TCR sequence derives from a woman aged 55-70 years with COVID-19, enrolled during active disease. In nucleotides, the CDR3 is TGTGCCAGCAGCCAGGGACAGGGGAGTGAAAAACTGTTTTTT. Protein product: CASSQGQGSEKLFF.